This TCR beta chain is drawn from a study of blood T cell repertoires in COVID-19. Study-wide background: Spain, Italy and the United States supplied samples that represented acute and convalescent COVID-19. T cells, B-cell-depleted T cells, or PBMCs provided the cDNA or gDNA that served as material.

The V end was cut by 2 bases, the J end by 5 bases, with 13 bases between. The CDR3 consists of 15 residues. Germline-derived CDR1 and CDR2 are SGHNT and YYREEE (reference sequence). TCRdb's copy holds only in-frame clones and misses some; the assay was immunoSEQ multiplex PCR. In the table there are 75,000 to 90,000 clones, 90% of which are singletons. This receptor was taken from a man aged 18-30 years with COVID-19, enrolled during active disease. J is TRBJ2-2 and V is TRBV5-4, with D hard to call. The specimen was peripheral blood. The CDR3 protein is CASSFRGTITGELFF. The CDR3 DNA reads TGTGCCAGCAGCTTCCGAGGCACGATTACCGGGGAGCTGTTTTTT.